These 12 T cell receptor beta chains originate from one sample sequenced in a study of yellow fever vaccine responses in identical twins (dated by TCRdb to between 2018 and 2020). The library was generated by RT-PCR. These reads were obtained on an Illumina HiSeq 2500. TCRdb handled the public reads itself, with Q25 trimming in fastp and clone calling in MiXCR, and kept productive beta chains. Entries that share a CDR3 protein sequence are merged under the most common genes and DNA. Here the sample has some 15,000 distinct CDR3 sequences; around 84% occur a single time. 1.8% of the sample is held by the ten biggest clonotypes. Sequencing was performed on T cells from blood (PBMCs), unsorted or a sorted subset (not recorded which), taken before or after yellow fever vaccination (not recorded which). The source of these receptors is a woman between 18 and 29 years old who received the yellow fever vaccine. Donor details come from another sample of the same person, matched by shared clones.

V and J are TRBV5-4 and TRBJ2-5; 7 bases are shared with TRBD2. The J segment lost 3 bases and the V segment lost 4 bases, leaving 0 bases of the junction unmatched. Germline CDR1 reads SGHNT; CDR2 reads YYREEE (reference sequence). CDR3 length: 12 residues. The CDR3 DNA is TGTGCCAGCAGCGGGACTAAAGAGACCCAGTACTTC. Its translation is CASSGTKETQYF.

The chain couples TRBV12-3 or TRBV12-4 to TRBJ2-3, with 15 bases that match TRBD2. J was trimmed by 5 bases and V by 4 bases; bases with no gene match: 10. The CDR3 totals 18 residues. As DNA, the CDR3 is TGTGCCAGCAGTTCCCTAGGACTAGCGGGGGGGCCGCGAGATACGCAGTATTTT. Translating it yields CASSSLGLAGGPRDTQYF.

The chain couples TRBV20-1 to TRBJ2-7; D is uncertain. Germline V gene lookup returns CDR1 DFQATT and CDR2 SNEGSKA (reference sequence). Trimming removed 0 bases from V and 0 bases from J, with 9 bases in between. This CDR3 has 14 residues. As DNA, the CDR3 is TGCAGTGCTAGAGATCTGAACAGCTCCTACGAGCAGTACTTC. This codes for CSARDLNSSYEQYF.

This chain joins TRBV29-1 and TRBJ1-1; 7 nucleotides line up with TRBD1. Germline trimming cut 5 bases from V and 5 bases from J; bases unmatched to any gene: 8. Germline CDR1 SQVTM, CDR2 ANQGSEA. The CDR3 is 13 residues long. CDR3: CSVSGGGSTEAFF. CDR3 DNA: TGCAGCGTTAGCGGAGGGGGCAGTACTGAAGCTTTCTTT.

This chain connects TRBV29-1 to TRBJ2-7; 7 bases fit TRBD1. The CDR3 consists of 12 residues. The V gene end was trimmed by 4 bases and the J gene end by 2 bases; junction bases not matched to a gene: 2. The germline V gene has CDR1 SQVTM and CDR2 ANQGSEA. The CDR3 DNA reads as TGCAGCGTTGCGGACAGGCCCTACGAGCAGTACTTC. This translates into CSVADRPYEQYF.

This clonotype was found once. The V and J genes are TRBV23-1 and TRBJ1-6, with 12 positions matching TRBD1. TRBV23-1 is annotated as an ORF whose role is uncertain. Losses at the gene ends were 0 bases for V and 0 bases for J; bases not matched to a gene: 12. The CDR3 spans 22 residues. CDR3 nucleotide sequence: TGCGCCAGCAGTCAATCGGTCGCCCGGGACAGGGGGCGAAGCTCCTATAATTCACCCCTCCACTTT. As protein: CASSQSVARDRGRSSYNSPLHF.

This chain joins TRBV18 and TRBJ1-6; a possible D gene is TRBD1 (5 bases). V was clipped by 1 base and J by 5 bases, with 9 bases between them. The CDR3 runs to 15 residues. CDR1 KGHSH and CDR2 LQKENI come from the germline V gene. CDR3 sequence reads: CASSPQGLNNSPLHF. The CDR3 nucleotides read TGTGCCAGCTCACCACAGGGACTAAATAATTCACCCCTCCACTTT.

The rearrangement links TRBV24-1 to TRBJ2-2; weak D call: TRBD1 (5 bases). CDR1 and CDR2 (germline): KGHDR, SFDVKD. Trimming stripped 7 bases from V and 0 bases from J, with 11 bases between. The CDR3 loop spans 15 amino acids. Here the CDR3 DNA reads TGTGCCACCAGCCGACAGCGAACGAACACCGGGGAGCTGTTTTTT. Protein: CATSRQRTNTGELFF.

The V gene is TRBV7-9, the J gene TRBJ2-7; 7 bases line up with TRBD1. The CDR3 totals 14 residues. J was trimmed by 1 base and V by 1 base; bases with no gene match: 1. Germline V CDR1 and CDR2: SEHNR, FQNEAQ (reference sequence). The CDR3 DNA is TGTGCCAGCAGCTTAGGGGACAGATCCTACGAGCAGTACTTC. Translating it yields CASSLGDRSYEQYF.

The chain joins TRBV28 to TRBJ1-5; D is uncertain. This CDR3 spans 17 amino acids. Germline-derived CDR1 and CDR2 are MDHEN and SYDVKM. V shed 5 bases and J shed 6 bases, with 23 bases lying between them. The chain's CDR3 is CASSKSPGLGSGQPQHF. CDR3 DNA sequence: TGTGCCAGCAGTAAATCTCCGGGTCTAGGATCGGGTCAGCCCCAGCATTTT.

The rearrangement links TRBV4-2 to TRBJ1-1; possibly TRBD1 for D (5 bases). This CDR3 spans 12 amino acids. V was trimmed by 4 bases and J by 11 bases, leaving 14 bases between them. CDR1 and CDR2 from the germline V gene are LGHNA and YNFKEQ. The CDR3 DNA follows: TGTGCCAGCAGCCCGGGGCTCAGGGAGGCTTTCTTT. Its translation is CASSPGLREAFF.

In its sample, this clonotype was seen once. The genes are TRBV9 and TRBJ2-3; D unclear. Germline CDR1 reads SGDLS; CDR2 reads YYNGEE. The CDR3 is 14 residues long. The V gene lost 4 bases and the J gene lost 4 bases, with 13 bases spanning the gap. CDR3 in DNA: TGTGCCAGCAGCATAGAACGACTGTCAGATACGCAGTATTTT. It yields the protein CASSIERLSDTQYF.